This T cell receptor (beta chain) was sequenced in a study of T cell repertoires in cytomegalovirus infection. Study in general: The study used recently identified HLA-C-restricted and well-studied HLA-B-restricted CMV epitopes. Indications of both CMV infection and matching HLA type were provided by public TCR beta signatures.

Study-wide results and caveats: HLA-C-restricted TCR beta clonotypes specific for CMV led the ex vivo response.

This clonotype was counted at least ten times. Its matching antigen is unknown. MiXCR, run by TCRdb on the reads, gives a single entry per CDR3 protein. Here the sample spans approximately 110,000 distinct CDR3 sequences, roughly 39% being singletons. Germline V gene lookup returns CDR1 SNHLY and CDR2 FYNNEI. The CDR3 spans 19 residues. J lost 0 bases, V lost 3 bases, and 6 bases had no gene match. This specimen was CD8+ T cells from cultured PBMCs, taken from culture after CMV antigen stimulation. The TCR originated in a human donor in good health (CMV status not recorded). Some clones in this sample may be carry-over from other donors' samples. The chain has TRBV2 and TRBJ2-1; 15 nucleotides agree with TRBD2. Here the CDR3 reads CASSDGTSGGPSSYNEQFF. For the CDR3, the DNA is TGTGCCAGCAGTGATGGGACTAGCGGGGGGCCGAGCTCCTACAATGAGCAGTTCTTC.